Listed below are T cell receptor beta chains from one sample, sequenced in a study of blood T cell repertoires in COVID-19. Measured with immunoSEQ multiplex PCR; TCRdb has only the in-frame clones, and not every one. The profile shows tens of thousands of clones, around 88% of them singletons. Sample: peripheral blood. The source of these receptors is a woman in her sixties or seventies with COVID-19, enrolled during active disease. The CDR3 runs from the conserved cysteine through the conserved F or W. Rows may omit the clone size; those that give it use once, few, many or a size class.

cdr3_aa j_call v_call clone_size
CASSPRLAGYTDTQYF TRBJ2-3 TRBV6-6 NA
CASVGTGVYNEQFF TRBJ2-1 TRBV12-5 NA
CASSTLNSGETQYF TRBJ2-5 TRBV7-2 NA
CASSQDEGPYNEQFF TRBJ2-1 TRBV4-3 NA
CASSLEGGPSLYGYTF TRBJ1-2 TRBV5-1 NA
CASSQELRTLGAYEQYF TRBJ2-7 TRBV4-3 NA
CASSLSGLSYEQYF TRBJ2-7 TRBV3-1/TRBV3-2 NA
CASSLASEGHSGNTIYF TRBJ1-3 TRBV5-4 NA
CASSLLATTGETQYF TRBJ2-5 TRBV5-1 NA
CASSPWTGGGYGYTF TRBJ1-2 TRBV4-3 NA
CASSLAGTGSYGYTF TRBJ1-2 TRBV7-2 NA
CASSFPGAFGTEAFF TRBJ1-1 TRBV6-5 NA
CASSAFTANEKLFF TRBJ1-4 TRBV18 few
CASSTTGGGPQHF TRBJ1-5 TRBV10-2 NA
CAISESTAVQETQYF TRBJ2-5 TRBV10-3 NA
CASSTLAASSTDTQYF TRBJ2-3 TRBV19 NA
CASSPVRLSGANVLTF TRBJ2-6 TRBV3-1/TRBV3-2 NA
CASSPAFAQGPYNEQFF TRBJ2-1 TRBV18 NA
CASTRGHGSYNSPLHF TRBJ1-6 TRBV19 few
CASSLKTYLSYEQYF TRBJ2-7 TRBV7-2 NA
CASSRRDSINYGYTF TRBJ1-2 TRBV4-3 NA
CASSAGETYEQYF TRBJ2-7 TRBV2 NA
CASSRDSPTQYF TRBJ2-3 TRBV5-1 NA
CSVEAGVQETQYF TRBJ2-5 TRBV29-1 NA
CASGATATNEKLFF TRBJ1-4 TRBV5-1 NA
CASSLRGGIQPQHF TRBJ1-5 TRBV27 NA
CAWSIGLALTDTQYF TRBJ2-3 TRBV30 NA
CASSLQGEAFF TRBJ1-1 TRBV5-1 NA
CASSRARGGTDTQYF TRBJ2-3 TRBV6-2/TRBV6-3 NA
CASSGTTIGGDTQYF TRBJ2-3 TRBV5-6 NA
CASSLYGTLYTEAFF TRBJ1-1 TRBV5-1 NA
CATSREATGYEQYF TRBJ2-7 TRBV15 NA
CASSYGGAGRETQYF TRBJ2-5 TRBV6-2/TRBV6-3 NA
CAISESGLATRSYSPLHF TRBJ1-6 TRBV10-3 NA
CATSDFPPDGGLPYEQYF TRBJ2-7 TRBV24-1 NA
CASSTSGPRYGNQPQHF TRBJ1-5 TRBV28 NA
CASSLHMNTEAFF TRBJ1-1 TRBV7-9 NA
CASSQGTGDQPQHF TRBJ1-5 TRBV4-1 NA
CASSHSIGELFF TRBJ2-2 TRBV7-9 NA
CASSWRGISADFSYNEQFF TRBJ2-1 TRBV5-1 NA
CASSLQGAGELFF TRBJ2-2 TRBV28 NA
CACDAGNTGELFF TRBJ2-2 TRBV30 NA
CASSSGRGANYGYTF TRBJ1-2 TRBV5-1 few
CASSRDREGQPQHF TRBJ1-5 TRBV2 NA
CASSQGLAGGTDTQYF TRBJ2-3 TRBV4-2 NA
CASRLGGNTGELFF TRBJ2-2 TRBV28 NA
CASSDRNTEAFF TRBJ1-1 TRBV12-3/TRBV12-4 NA
CASRGTGGMETQYF TRBJ2-5 TRBV5-1 once
CASSLVSGSGTDTQYF TRBJ2-3 TRBV5-1 NA
CASSVDTTNEKLFF TRBJ1-4 TRBV9 NA
CAWSYRPILAKNIQYF TRBJ2-4 TRBV30 once
CASSHRGVADTQYF TRBJ2-3 TRBV3-1/TRBV3-2 once
CASSTEKNSPLHF TRBJ1-6 TRBV6-5 NA
CASSQGAGPNYNSPLHF TRBJ1-6 TRBV4-3 NA
CASSRRDRDYEQYF TRBJ2-7 TRBV6-2/TRBV6-3 NA